This record covers a single TCR beta chain. Its antigen is not yet known. It has no much larger one-base neighbor in the sample; base qualities were not kept. The data derive from a study of identical twins (dated by TCRdb to about 2016). Regarding the complete study: TCR alpha and beta repertoires from monozygotic twins, unrelated adults of various ages and cord blood were deep-sequenced to test whether fetal clonotypes persist. To rule out contamination, replicate twin experiments were performed at different times with different library preparation protocols. The paper as a whole reports these results and caveats: Invariant T cells such as MAIT and iNKT could partly confound zero-insertion analyses, though diverse VJ usage argued against this for most clonotypes. In monozygotic twins, out-of-frame TCR alpha sharing was systematically underestimated by recombination models, although the models agreed with sharing between unrelated individuals. Abundant cord blood beta clonotypes had fewer insertions, young adult naive repertoires showed a similar but weaker trend, and memory repertoires showed no such trend. The excess sharing between twins in beta out-of-frame sequences was weaker because fewer shared sequences reduced the signal-to-noise ratio. Compared with coincidental sharing between unrelated individuals, out-of-frame TCR alpha sequences shared between twins showed an excess of sequences with low generation probability. Because the same donors could not be followed over many years, the conclusions depended on cross-sectional statistical analysis.

Libraries were constructed by 5' RACE. Sequencing instrument: Illumina HiSeq 2000. A universal primer binding site was introduced by template switching, and a unique molecular identifier was present in the final cDNA, enabling accurate counting of TCR cDNA molecules. Specific primers in the conserved constant-segment region were used to synthesize first-strand cDNA for TCR alpha and beta chains. To control for contamination, each cDNA library was double barcoded with a SMART-Mk sample barcode plus Illumina barcodes. TruSeq adapter sequences and Illumina sample barcodes were added in two successive PCR steps. The Illumina HiSeq platform was used with custom primers to sequence TCR alpha and beta cDNA libraries. As for the original processing: MiGEC was used to process raw reads and extract unique molecular identifiers, and MiXCR was used to find CDR3 positions. For each individual, recombination models were inferred using an EM algorithm with the repgenHMM and IGoR tools. Shared clonotype analysis was performed with the tcR package in R, normalizing sharing by the product of cloneset sizes. To study raw recombination free of thymic and clonal selection effects, out-of-frame nonproductive sequences were analyzed. Using fastp trimming at Q25 and MiXCR clonotype assembly, TCRdb reanalyzed the public sequencing data and kept in-frame beta chains. Rows with one shared CDR3 protein collapse into an entry with the most common genes and DNA. TCRdb's processing, not the study's, gives the V and J calls here. The sample contains about 470,000 distinct CDR3 sequences, approximately 24% of them found a single time. Together, the top ten hold about 2.7% of the sample.

Via the germline V gene, CDR1 is ENHRY and CDR2 SYGVKD. The CDR3 goes from the cysteine to the phenylalanine over 14 residues. Solely the CDR3 DNA is kept, with 42 bases framed from the first base. Trimming removed 0 bases from V and 7 bases from J, leaving 10 bases between the germline ends. Every donor was a healthy Caucasian. Three pairs of female monozygotic twins, all aged about 18 to 30 years, were included in the twin cohort. Positive isolation kits from Invitrogen were used to isolate the CD4+ and CD8+ T cell populations. The same sample was also used in a study of T cells expressing NK-cell markers. That second report states: In sorted CD3+CD56+NKG2C+, CD3+CD56+NKG2C- and CD3+CD56-NKG2C+ T-cell subsets from eight or nine donors, TCR beta-chain repertoires were profiled. Seven of the eight sequenced donors were HCMV-seropositive and one was HCMV-seronegative. To restrict sorting to alphabetaTCR-expressing T cells, an anti-gammadeltaTCR antibody was added in several experiments. In more than 5 donors, the dominant CD3+CD56+NKG2C+ clonotypes ranked among the top 10 CD8+ clonotypes, making up about 1.0-7.5% of CD8+ T cells. Those dominant clonotypes were again the most abundant among CD3+CD56-NKG2C+ cells in a few donors, at roughly 28.3-60.1%. It remained unclear whether the expanded NKG2C-expressing T cell clones were specific for HCMV antigens. The study sequenced eight donors, all healthy volunteers chosen at random: three men and five women. A commercial ELISA kit detecting HCMV-specific IgG in serum was used to determine HCMV serostatus. MIGEC handled demultiplexing of the reads and grouping by UMI, while MiTCR was used to assemble and quantify clonotypes. To exclude erroneous sequences, only TCR cDNA sequences supported by at least two reads were retained. The tcR package was used for downstream repertoire analysis, and clonotypes were matched across fractions by CDR3 nucleotide sequence plus V segment. VDJmatch was used to annotate antigen specificity against VDJdb, with one amino acid substitution in CDR3 allowed.

Recombination connected TRBV10-3 to TRBJ2-1; a weak D assignment points to TRBD2 (5 bases agree). This receptor was taken from a woman aged 18 to 35 in good health. Specimen: CD4+ T cells sorted from blood. The nucleotide sequence is given as TGTGCCATCAGTGAGTCTGTACTAGTGAATGAGCAGTTCTTC. Its amino acids are CAISESVLVNEQFF.